This TCR beta chain originates from a study of blood T cell repertoires in COVID-19 (TCRdb year 2020). Study-level background: Samples from collaborators originated in the United States, Italy and Spain and spanned both the acute and convalescent phases of COVID-19. The material from the prospective study consisted of cDNA or gDNA derived from T cells, B-cell-depleted T cells, or PBMCs. Deeply sampled blood TCRbeta repertoires from subjects exposed to, actively infected with, or recovered from COVID-19 were included in the dataset. The repertoires were released in a freely available public database intended as a resource for research on the immune response to SARS-CoV-2. The samples were drawn from two sources: the first 160 participants of the ongoing ImmuneRACE study, and about 1,300 subjects contributed by 6 global collaborators. The sample metadata nearly always contained a de-identified subject ID, COVID-19 status, age in years and sex. Where available, HLA class I and class II types were taken from metadata supplied by the sample provider and were not determined by assay-based typing. Results the study describes overall, beyond this receptor: The quantity of clinical and demographic metadata differed by source and by participant and was supplied without curation.

TCRbeta CDR3 regions were amplified from genomic DNA using the immunoSEQ Assay, a bias-controlled multiplex PCR. The original methods were these. Nucleated cell counts per sample were estimated from amplification of reference gene primers within the assay. To quantify the absolute abundance of each unique TCRbeta CDR3 rearrangement, sequence reads were collapsed and filtered. Productive Simpson clonality was computed per sample as the square root of Simpson's diversity index over productive rearrangements. The clones in this table, taken by TCRdb from immuneACCESS, are in-frame only. Not every clone is retained; where verified, under half of the shortfall comes from an unresolved V gene, and the cause of the rest is unknown. Clonal size and the V and J genes are those of that table, whereas D and trimming came from the DNA. This sample holds some 300,000 clones; 89% were observed only once. In total, the top ten clones hold roughly a tenth of the sample.

About this clone: The specificity of this receptor is unknown. No qualities accompany the bases; no much larger clone lies one base away.

Enrolling through a virtual design, the prospective study's participants ranged in age from about 18 to 100 years and lived across around 25 United States geographic areas. To assign participants to cohorts, the prospective study relied on clinical history that participants themselves reported in a screening survey and a study questionnaire. Recovered participants in ImmuneRACE Cohort 3 were defined by two consecutive negative NP/OP PCR tests, clearance by a healthcare professional, or resolution of symptoms. In the prospective study, whole blood, serum and a nasopharyngeal or oropharyngeal swab were collected from each participant by mobile phlebotomists. Additional blood draws and questionnaires over an approximately two-month period could optionally be provided by prospective study participants. Before DNA extraction, blood samples from the prospective study were shipped at room temperature or frozen.

From the cysteine through the phenylalanine, the CDR3 covers 13 amino acids. Of the read, only the CDR3 DNA is kept; its 39 bases are in frame from base 1. V sheds 1 base and J sheds 5 bases, leaving 8 bases between their ends. Source material: PBMCs or T cells enriched from blood (not recorded which). This chain is built from TRBV12-3 or TRBV12-4 and TRBJ2-5; no confident D gene assignment can be made. The source of this sequence is a woman aged 40 to 50 who had recovered from COVID-19. The sequenced DNA is TGTGCCAGCAGTTTAGTGGGCTTTGAGACCCAGTACTTC. The encoded protein is CASSLVGFETQYF.